The entry that follows covers one TCR beta chain sequence. Its antigen is unidentified. The CDR3 has 16 residues. CDR1 SGDLS and CDR2 YYNGEE come from the germline V gene. Trimming at V came to 4 bases and at J to 6 bases, leaving 11 bases not matched to a gene. The study reverse transcribed the entire isolated RNA, so it sequenced expressed TCRB transcripts. Using immunoSEQ multiplex PCR, the repertoire was profiled, and TCRdb retains in-frame clones only, with some absent. The sample includes 140,000 to 150,000 clones, roughly 48% of them seen just once. This entry comes from a study of beta chain features in type 1 diabetes. Whole-study results and caveats: Compared with healthy donors, patients appeared to share more similar naive, central memory and regulatory TCRB repertoires.

The chain links TRBV9 to TRBJ1-3, with 9 bases fitting TRBD1. The receptor comes from a man between 18 and 29 years old in good health. Sequenced: Tregs from blood. The CDR3 region has the DNA TGTGCCAGCAGCTCCCGTGACAGGGGGTTGCTAAACACCATATATTTT. Its protein is CASSSRDRGLLNTIYF.